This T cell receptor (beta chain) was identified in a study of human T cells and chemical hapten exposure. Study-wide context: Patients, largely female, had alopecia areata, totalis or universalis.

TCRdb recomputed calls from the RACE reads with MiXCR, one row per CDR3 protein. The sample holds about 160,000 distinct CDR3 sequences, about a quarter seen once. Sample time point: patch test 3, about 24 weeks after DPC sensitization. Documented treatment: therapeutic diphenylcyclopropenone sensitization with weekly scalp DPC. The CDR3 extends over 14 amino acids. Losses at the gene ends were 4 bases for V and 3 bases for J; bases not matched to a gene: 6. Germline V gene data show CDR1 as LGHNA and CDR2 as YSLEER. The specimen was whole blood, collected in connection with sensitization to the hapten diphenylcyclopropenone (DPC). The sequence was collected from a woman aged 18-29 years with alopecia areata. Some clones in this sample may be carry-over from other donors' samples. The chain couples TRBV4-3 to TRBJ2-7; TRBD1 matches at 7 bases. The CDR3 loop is CASSPRTGNYEQYF. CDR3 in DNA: TGCGCCAGCAGCCCACGGACAGGCAACTACGAGCAGTACTTC.